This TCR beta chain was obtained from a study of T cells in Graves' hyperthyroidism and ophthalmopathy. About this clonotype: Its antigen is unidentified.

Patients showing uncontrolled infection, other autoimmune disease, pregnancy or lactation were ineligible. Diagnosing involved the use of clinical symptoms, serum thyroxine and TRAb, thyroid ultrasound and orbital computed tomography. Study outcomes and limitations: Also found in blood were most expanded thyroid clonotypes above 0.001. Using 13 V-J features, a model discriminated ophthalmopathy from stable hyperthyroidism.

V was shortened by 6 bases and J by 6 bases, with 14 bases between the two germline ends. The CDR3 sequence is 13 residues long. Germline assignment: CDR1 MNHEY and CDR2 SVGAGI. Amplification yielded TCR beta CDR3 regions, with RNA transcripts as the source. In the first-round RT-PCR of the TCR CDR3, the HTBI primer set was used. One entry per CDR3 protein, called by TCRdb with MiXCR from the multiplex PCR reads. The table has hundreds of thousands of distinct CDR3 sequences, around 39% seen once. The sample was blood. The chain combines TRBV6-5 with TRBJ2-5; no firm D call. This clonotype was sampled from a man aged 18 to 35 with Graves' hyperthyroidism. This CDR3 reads CASSSGPRKTQYF. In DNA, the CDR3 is TGTGCCAGCAGCTCCGGGCCCCGGAAGACCCAGTACTTC.